This T cell receptor beta chain was obtained from a study of blood T cell repertoires in COVID-19. Whole-study context: PBMCs, B-cell-depleted T cells, or T cells were the source of the cDNA or gDNA that made up the material.

The protocol was immunoSEQ multiplex PCR, while the TCRdb copy is restricted to in-frame clones and leaves out a portion. In the table there are about 120,000 clones, about 80% of which are singletons. This CDR3 is built from 17 residues. V lost 0 bases and J lost 7; bases outside the gene matches: 9. Germline values: CDR1 SGHKS, CDR2 YYEKEE (reference sequence). The chain carries TRBV5-5 and TRBJ2-1; 11 bases are a match to TRBD2. The sequenced material came from peripheral blood. The origin of this receptor is a man aged 65-85 years with active or convalescent COVID-19. Written as DNA, the CDR3 is TGTGCCAGCAGCTTGGTCATGGCTAGCGGGGGGATAAATGAGCAGTTCTTC. Its protein product is CASSLVMASGGINEQFF.